Presented here are 18 T cell receptor beta chains from one specimen sequenced in a study of tumor-infiltrating lymphocytes in primary liver carcinoma. DNA and RNA were both co-extracted from approximately 20-30 mg of bulk tissue that had not been sorted. The investigators made TCR beta cDNA from approximately 0.5 ug total RNA, using a constant-region primer. Generation of the TCR beta libraries relied on three nested multiplex PCR rounds using slightly modified ARM-PCR. Forward primers for TRBV1-TRBV30 and a C-beta reverse primer served the first two PCR rounds, at approximately 10 cycles each. TCRdb redid the calling of the multiplex PCR reads with MiXCR, one entry per CDR3 protein. The sample yields around 50,000 distinct CDR3 sequences, around 79% seen once. Source material: liver tumor tissue from sampling region 3. As for subset: tumor region T3, left-lateral pole. The receptors originated from a man aged 35 to 55 with primary liver carcinoma and hepatitis B virus infection.

This clonotype was detected ten times or more. The rearrangement links TRBV29-1 to TRBJ2-7; D remains ambiguous. The CDR3 loop spans 11 amino acids. Trimming shortened V by 3 bases and J by 6 bases, and 9 bases separated the two germline ends. CDR1 is SQVTM and CDR2 is ANQGSEA in the germline V gene. CDR3 sequence reads: CSVDQLGEQYF. CDR3 in DNA: TGCAGCGTTGATCAGCTGGGCGAGCAGTACTTC.

A note on this clonotype: A much larger clonotype is one base distant, so this may be a read error. Likely a read error: the CDR3 ends without its conserved phenylalanine or tryptophan. The chain carries TRBV2 and TRBJ1-5; a possible D gene is TRBD1 (5 bases). V dropped 3 bases and J dropped 6 bases, with 9 bases sitting between them. This CDR3 has 13 amino acids. Germline CDR1 is SNHLY and CDR2 is FYNNEI. This CDR3 reads CASSEDGGQPQHL. CDR3 bases: TGTGCCAGCAGTGAGGATGGGGGTCAGCCCCAGCATCTT.

The gene calls are TRBV14 and TRBJ2-3, with a tentative D call TRBD2 (6 bases). The CDR3 covers 16 residues. V lost 1 base to trimming and J lost 6 bases, with 17 bases between them. Per germline, CDR1 SGHDN and CDR2 FVKESK. The CDR3 sequence is CASSQGLPGDWDTQYF. The DNA for the CDR3 is TGTGCCAGCAGCCAAGGTCTACCGGGAGACTGGGATACGCAGTATTTT.

With regard to this clonotype: No conserved phenylalanine or tryptophan ends this CDR3, so it is likely a read error. The chain has TRBV29-1 and TRBJ2-1, with D possibly matching TRBD1 (5 bases). There are 14 residues in the CDR3. CDR1 is SQVTM and CDR2 is ANQGSEA in the germline V gene. Between the trimmed V and J ends, which lost 1 base and 3 bases, there was a span of 10 bases. CDR3 sequence reads: CSVEGRVNYNEQFI. CDR3 bases: TGCAGCGTTGAAGGCAGGGTTAACTACAATGAGCAGTTCATC.

This clonotype was picked up many times. The CDR3 sequence is CASSHGLAGEDEQYF. As DNA, the CDR3 is TGCGCCAGCAGCCACGGACTAGCGGGAGAAGACGAGCAGTACTTC. V and J are TRBV10-2 and TRBJ2-7; 13 nucleotides match TRBD2. The J segment lost 5 bases and the V segment lost 6 bases, leaving 7 bases of the junction unmatched. There are 15 residues in the CDR3. Germline-derived CDR1 and CDR2 are WSHSY and SAAADI.

The genes are TRBV6-5 and TRBJ2-1; a possible D gene is TRBD1 (5 bases). This CDR3 comprises 14 residues. Looked up from germline, CDR1 is MNHEY and CDR2 is SVGAGI. V was shortened by 3 bases and J by 5 bases, with 11 bases between the two germline ends. CDR3 nucleotides: TGTGCCAGCAGTTATAAAGGGGCGGACAATGAGCAGTTCTTC. The encoded protein is CASSYKGADNEQFF.

The genes are TRBV6-1 and TRBJ2-3; perhaps TRBD1 as D (8 bases). Germline assignment: CDR1 MNHNS and CDR2 SASEGT. V shed 6 bases and J shed 3 bases, with 37 bases lying between them. This CDR3 contains 22 residues. The CDR3 reads CASSPDRVPWGSAGARTDTQYF. The CDR3 DNA sequence: TGTGCCAGCAGCCCGGACAGGGTCCCTTGGGGTTCGGCGGGAGCTCGGACAGATACGCAGTATTTT.

Worth noting for this clonotype: Likely a read error: the CDR3 ends without its conserved phenylalanine or tryptophan. The chain links TRBV6-5 to TRBJ2-7, with 8 nucleotides matching TRBD2. Germline V gene data show CDR1 as MNHEY and CDR2 as SVGAGI. CDR3 length: 14 residues. The DNA for the CDR3 is TGTGTCTCCAGGCCGGAGGGACTAGTCTACGAGCAGTACTTA. Translated: CVSRPEGLVYEQYL.

The chain is built from TRBV6-1 and TRBJ2-3, with D unclear. Trimming pared 3 bases from V and 8 bases from J, leaving 18 bases between. The CDR3 contains 15 residues. The germline gives CDR1 MNHNS, CDR2 SASEGT. The CDR3: CASSDRHEATSTQYF. The CDR3 region has the DNA TGTGCCAGCAGTGACCGACATGAAGCCACAAGTACGCAGTATTTT.

This clonotype occurred a few times. A much larger clone is a single base away; this may be a read error. The rearrangement uses TRBV6-1 and TRBJ2-7, with D perhaps TRBD1 (6 bases). The CDR3 is 14 residues long. Germline V gene lookup returns CDR1 MNHNS and CDR2 SASEGT. CDR3 coding DNA: TGTGTCAGCGGACCCCAGGGGATCCTAAACGAGCAGTACTTC. This translates into CVSGPQGILNEQYF.

The chain has TRBV4-2 and TRBJ2-2, with 8 bases that match TRBD1. Germline V gene sequence: CDR1 LGHNA, CDR2 YNFKEQ. There are 16 residues in the CDR3. In nucleotides, the CDR3 is TGTACGAGCAGCGAGGACAGGGACGCCAACACCGGGGAGCTGTTTTTT. It translates to CTSSEDRDANTGELFF.

As to this clonotype: One end of the junction fails to match germline, which may point to a read error. V and J are TRBV10-3 and TRBJ1-5; D not resolved. The CDR3 has 14 residues. Germline V gene lookup returns CDR1 ENHRY and CDR2 SYGVKD. As DNA, the CDR3 is TGTGCCATCAGTGAAGGGCCGAGCAATCAGCCCCAGTACTTT. Encoded protein: CAISEGPSNQPQYF.

This clonotype has only one observation. One end of the junction is discordant with germline, which a read error may explain. The CDR3 sequence: CASSYRRSDTEAESQYF. CDR3 bases: TGTGCCAGCAGTTACAGAAGGTCGGACACGGAGGCAGAGAGCCAGTACTTC. The chain uses TRBV6-5 and TRBJ2-5; D may match TRBD1 or TRBD2 (5 bases each). CDR1 and CDR2 from the germline V gene are MNHEY and SVGAGI. The CDR3 runs to 17 residues.

In the case of this clonotype: One junction end disagrees with the germline gene, perhaps due to a read error. The gene calls are TRBV6-5 and TRBJ2-5, with 7 bases matching TRBD2. Germline lookup yields CDR1 MNHEY and CDR2 SVGAGI. The CDR3 consists of 15 residues. The CDR3: CVSSYGGSSSVTQYF. Written as DNA, the CDR3 is TGTGTCAGCAGTTACGGGGGGAGTTCCTCAGTGACCCAGTACTTT.

Turning to this clonotype: A junction boundary mismatches the germline segment, possibly from a read error. The chain is built from TRBV6-6 and TRBJ2-7; tentative D call: TRBD1 (6 bases). The length of the CDR3 is 15 residues. Germline V CDR1 and CDR2: MNHNY, SVGAGI (reference sequence). The DNA for the CDR3 is TGTGCCAACAGTGGGGGACATACAGGGCATTACGAGCAGTACTTC. As protein: CANSGGHTGHYEQYF.

This clonotype was recorded only once. This chain links TRBV20-1 with TRBJ2-2, with no clear D. The V and J ends lost 6 bases and 0 bases respectively, with 8 bases between them. The CDR3 is 13 residues long. Germline CDR1 DFQATT, CDR2 SNEGSKA (reference sequence). CDR3 loop: CSADIANTGELFF. DNA of the CDR3: TGCAGTGCCGACATAGCGAACACCGGGGAGCTGTTTTTT.

Comment on this clonotype: A much larger clone lies one base from this, so it may be a read error. The V gene is TRBV28, the J gene TRBJ2-1; D is tentatively TRBD1 or TRBD2 (5 bases each). Trimming left V 2 bases short and J 1 base short, with 9 bases between. Germline loops: CDR1 MDHEN, CDR2 SYDVKM. The length of the CDR3 is 15 residues. CDR3 sequence: CASSLLGASYNEQFF. The DNA for the CDR3 is TGTGCCAGCAGTTTACTCGGGGCTTCCTACAATGAGCAGTTCTTC.

This chain links TRBV9 with TRBJ1-6; no clear D gene. The V gene's germline CDR1 is SGDLS and CDR2 YYNGEE. The CDR3 runs 15 residues. Trimming shortened V by 4 bases and J by 7 bases, and 15 bases separated the two germline ends. The CDR3 spells CASSLTVSSNSPLHF. In nucleotides, the CDR3 is TGTGCCAGCAGCCTAACGGTGTCCTCGAATTCACCCCTCCACTTT.